This T cell receptor (beta chain) was captured in a study of shared clonotypes between healthy human individuals. Broader study findings: Memory subsets generally showed lower estimated richness than naive subsets.

In the case of this clone: The target antigen is unknown.

TCRdb's copy holds only in-frame clones and misses some; the assay was immunoSEQ multiplex PCR. This sample yields some 690,000 clones, of which 90% are seen a single time; 30% to 40% belongs to the top ten. V lost 2 bases to trimming and J lost 4 bases, with 7 bases between them. Germline-derived CDR1 and CDR2 are MNHEY and SMNVEV (reference sequence). This CDR3 has 13 residues. The genes are TRBV27 and TRBJ2-3, with D uncertain. The sequence was obtained from a man aged 18-30 years in good health. Some clones in this sample may be carry-over from other donors' samples. What was sequenced was memory CD8+ T cells from PBMCs. The subset denotes: CD45RO+ cells pooled with CCR7-negative TemRA cells. The CDR3 loop reads CASSLGFADTQYF. Here the CDR3 DNA reads TGTGCCAGCAGTTTAGGGTTCGCAGATACGCAGTATTTT.